The 15 T cell receptor beta chains in this list originate from one sample, sequenced in a study of T cell changes during pregnancy in multiple sclerosis. Sequencing was performed with immunoSEQ multiplex PCR; in TCRdb, only in-frame clones are kept and a portion is missing. The table records 15,000 or so clones, 70% to 90% of them present only once. Sequenced here: CD8+ T cells from peripheral blood mononuclear cells, sampled in the first trimester of pregnancy. Receptors originate from a female donor with multiple sclerosis, enrolled in a pregnancy study.

The rearrangement joins TRBV7-9 to TRBJ1-5, with D possibly matching TRBD1 (5 bases). The germline V gene has CDR1 SEHNR and CDR2 FQNEAQ (reference sequence). The ends were cut back, 5 bases at V and 5 bases at J, with 13 bases in the middle. This CDR3 is 14 amino acids long. CDR3 bases: TGTGCCAGCAGCCCTGGGGCATATGATCAGCCCCAGCATTTT. The encoded protein is CASSPGAYDQPQHF. Combining the CDR3 with reference TRBV7-9 and TRBJ1-5 gives the whole variable domain DTGVSQNPRHKITKRGQNVTFRCDPISEHNRLYWYRQTLGQGPEFLTYFQNEAQLEKSRLLSDRFSAERPKGSFSTLEIQRTEQGDSAMYLCASSPGAYDQPQHFGDGTRLSIL.

The chain is built from TRBV28 and TRBJ2-5, with 9 bases that match TRBD2. Per germline, CDR1 MDHEN and CDR2 SYDVKM. Trimming cost V 8 bases and J 1 base; bases outside gene matches: 14. The CDR3 consists of 17 residues. DNA of the CDR3: TGTGCCAGCTCCCTCCCTAGCGGGACGGGAGCCCAAGAGACCCAGTACTTC. Its translation is CASSLPSGTGAQETQYF.

The V gene is TRBV4-1, the J gene TRBJ2-7; D possibly corresponds to TRBD2 (5 bases). Germline CDR1 MGHRA, CDR2 YSYEKL. The length of the CDR3 is 13 residues. The V end was cut by 4 bases, the J end by 5 bases, with 12 bases between. The CDR3 sequence: CASSLRFGNEQYF. The CDR3 nucleotides read TGCGCCAGCAGCCTTAGGTTCGGGAACGAGCAGTACTTC.

The rearrangement joins TRBV27 to TRBJ2-2; 7 nucleotides line up with TRBD1. The germline V gene has CDR1 MNHEY and CDR2 SMNVEV (reference sequence). Trimming at V came to 10 bases and at J to 7 bases, leaving 21 bases not matched to a gene. The CDR3 covers 17 residues. This CDR3 reads CATSPWSGGRRNGELFF. DNA of the CDR3: TGTGCCACCTCCCCCTGGTCAGGGGGTAGAAGGAACGGGGAGCTGTTTTTT.

The chain links TRBV6-1 to TRBJ2-7; D possibly corresponds to TRBD1 (5 bases). The CDR3 has 16 amino acids. In germline, CDR1 is MNHNS, CDR2 SASEGT. V dropped 0 bases and J dropped 2 bases, with 14 bases sitting between them. In nucleotides, the CDR3 is TGTGCCAGCAGTGAAGCGCTGCCGACAGAGACCTACGAGCAGTACTTC. Translating it yields CASSEALPTETYEQYF.

The rearrangement joins TRBV7-8 to TRBJ2-7; 12 bases align to TRBD2. With 1 base clipped from V and 3 bases from J, the junction kept 7 bases outside the gene matches. This CDR3 contains 17 residues. Germline-derived CDR1 and CDR2 are SGHVS and FQNEAQ. The CDR3, as DNA: TGTGCCAGCAGCTTAGGGACTAGCGGGATCAGCCACTACGAGCAGTACTTC. As protein: CASSLGTSGISHYEQYF.

V and J are TRBV2 and TRBJ2-7; D perhaps matches TRBD1 (5 bases). Germline V CDR1 and CDR2: SNHLY, FYNNEI. CDR3 size: 12 residues. Trimming pared 3 bases from V and 3 bases from J, leaving 6 bases between. CDR3 in amino acids: CASSDDSYEQYF. The CDR3 region has the DNA TGTGCCAGCAGTGACGACAGCTACGAGCAGTACTTC.

The chain is built from TRBV7-9 and TRBJ1-5; tentative D call: TRBD1 (5 bases). Trimming removed 1 base at V and 3 bases at J, with 13 bases between. Germline assignment: CDR1 SEHNR and CDR2 FQNEAQ (reference sequence). The CDR3 covers 16 residues. The CDR3 loop reads CASSLGPTGSNQPQHF. In nucleotides, the CDR3 is TGTGCCAGCAGCTTAGGCCCTACAGGATCCAATCAGCCCCAGCATTTT.

V and J are TRBV10-3 and TRBJ1-5, with D maybe TRBD1 (5 bases). V was trimmed by 2 bases and J by 6 bases, leaving 11 bases between them. CDR1 is ENHRY, CDR2 SYGVKD, per germline. This CDR3 has 14 residues. Here the CDR3 reads CAISEAQGFQPQHF. CDR3 coding DNA: TGTGCCATCAGTGAGGCTCAGGGTTTTCAGCCCCAGCATTTT.

This clone was observed a few times. The CDR3 DNA reads as TGTGCCAGCAGCCTCTCCGCCTTTGGGACAGGGGTTTCTGGCTACACCTTC. Encoded protein: CASSLSAFGTGVSGYTF. The rearrangement joins TRBV6-4 to TRBJ1-2; 10 bases fit TRBD1. The germline V gene encodes CDR1 MRHNA and CDR2 SNTAGT. V lost 6 bases, J lost 7 bases, and 17 bases stayed unmatched. The CDR3 is 17 residues long.

The chain combines TRBV18 with TRBJ1-6, with 7 bases identical to TRBD1. J gave up 0 bases and V 1 base, and 3 bases lay outside the gene matches. The CDR3 sequence is 17 residues long. Germline V gene data show CDR1 as KGHSH and CDR2 as LQKENI. The CDR3 sequence is CASSPRQGLSYNSPLHF. In DNA form, the CDR3 reads TGTGCCAGCTCACCACGACAGGGACTCTCCTATAATTCACCCCTCCACTTT.

This clone has just one count. The J gene is TRBJ2-5, the V gene TRBV13, with D possibly matching TRBD2 (6 bases). The CDR3 covers 13 residues. Germline CDR1 reads PRHDT; CDR2 reads FYEKMQ (reference sequence). Trimming removed 0 bases from V and 4 bases from J, with 6 bases in between. CDR3 sequence: CASSLGGRETQYF. The CDR3 bases are TGTGCCAGCAGCTTAGGCGGGAGAGAGACCCAGTACTTC.

This clone was seen only once. The genes are TRBV7-9 and TRBJ2-3; D possibly corresponds to TRBD2 (5 bases). Germline CDR1 and CDR2: SEHNR and FQNEAQ (reference sequence). The germline V and J ends were trimmed by 2 bases and 2 bases, with 20 bases remaining between them. This CDR3 contains 18 residues. In DNA form, the CDR3 reads TGTGCCAGCAGCTTACCCACTCCCGGCGGCGACTACACAGATACGCAGTATTTT. Encoded protein: CASSLPTPGGDYTDTQYF.

CDR3 nucleotide sequence: TGTGCCAGCAGCCCGTTCTCGCGTGTAAGAGGCAATCAGCCCCAGCATTTT. Residues: CASSPFSRVRGNQPQHF. The chain combines TRBV7-2 with TRBJ1-5, with D uncertain. Germline V gives CDR1 SGHTA, CDR2 FQGNSA. The CDR3 runs 17 residues. V gave up 5 bases and J gave up 2 bases, with 19 bases separating them.

The chain links TRBV2 to TRBJ2-7; the match to TRBD1 covers 7 bases. The CDR3 extends over 15 amino acids. With 5 bases clipped from V and 2 bases from J, the junction kept 9 bases outside the gene matches. Germline V gives CDR1 SNHLY, CDR2 FYNNEI. The CDR3: CASSKTGTATYEQYF. CDR3 sequence (DNA): TGTGCCAGCAGTAAAACCGGGACAGCCACCTACGAGCAGTACTTC.